These 16 T cell receptor beta chains were all obtained from the same sample, sequenced in a study of OX40 agonist ivuxolimab in advanced cancers. The method was immunoSEQ multiplex PCR; TCRdb's version includes in-frame clones alone and lacks a portion of them. The repertoire holds some 97,000 clones, with 75% to 95% as singletons. Specimen: CD4+ or CD8+ T cells sorted from blood, collected in a trial of the OX40 agonist ivuxolimab. The receptors here all came from an adult with an advanced solid tumor such as melanoma, head and neck, liver or kidney cancer.

V and J are TRBV4-2 and TRBJ2-3; 7 bases are shared with TRBD2. Germline trimming cut 0 bases from V and 8 bases from J; bases unmatched to any gene: 8. This CDR3 is 15 amino acids long. CDR1 is LGHNA, CDR2 YNFKEQ, per germline. CDR3 coding DNA: TGTGCCAGCAGCCAAGAGTTGCAGGGCGGGGGTACGCAGTATTTT. Amino acid sequence: CASSQELQGGGTQYF.

This clone has a single count. A junction end diverges from the germline sequence, so it may reflect a read error. The chain employs TRBV28 and TRBJ2-7; 7 positions match TRBD1. This CDR3 comprises 15 residues. The germline CDR1 and CDR2 sequences are MDHEN and SYDVKM. The CDR3 protein is CASSRPRDSSYGQYF. The CDR3 coding sequence is TGTGCCAGCAGTCGCCCCCGGGACAGCTCCTACGGGCAGTACTTC.

The chain has TRBV5-1 and TRBJ2-2; no firm D call. Deletions cut 0 bases from V and 5 bases from J, with 5 bases between. Germline V lookup: CDR1 SGHRS, CDR2 YFSETQ. The CDR3 totals 13 residues. The DNA for the CDR3 is TGCGCCAGCAGCTTGGAAGGGACCGGGGAGCTGTTTTTT. It encodes CASSLEGTGELFF.

The CDR3 loop is CATVAGVSTDTQYF. In nucleotides, the CDR3 is TGTGCCACCGTAGCGGGTGTTAGCACAGATACGCAGTATTTT. The gene calls are TRBV28 and TRBJ2-3; 7 nucleotides agree with TRBD2. The V gene end was trimmed by 10 bases and the J gene end by 0 bases; junction bases not matched to a gene: 7. Germline V gene data show CDR1 as MDHEN and CDR2 as SYDVKM. This CDR3 is built from 14 residues.

The J gene is TRBJ1-2, the V gene TRBV7-9; no definite D call. Germline CDR1 is SEHNR and CDR2 is FQNEAQ (reference sequence). The CDR3 runs 14 residues. The ends were cut back, 1 base at V and 2 bases at J, with 8 bases in the middle. The DNA for the CDR3 is TGTGCCAGCAGCTTAGATGCAGGAAACTATGGCTACACCTTC. This codes for CASSLDAGNYGYTF. The complete variable domain, with remaining parts taken from reference TRBV7-9 and TRBJ1-2, reads DTGVSQNPRHKITKRGQNVTFRCDPISEHNRLYWYRQTLGQGPEFLTYFQNEAQLEKSRLLSDRFSAERPKGSFSTLEIQRTEQGDSAMYLCASSLDAGNYGYTFGSGTRLTVV.

V gene TRBV7-2 combines with J gene TRBJ2-3, with D unclear. This CDR3 comprises 13 residues. With 4 bases removed from V and 4 bases from J, the gap between germline ends came to 9 bases. Germline V gives CDR1 SGHTA, CDR2 FQGNSA. The CDR3 nucleotides read TGTGCCAGCAGCTCGACCCTCGCAGATACGCAGTATTTT. Translating it yields CASSSTLADTQYF. Combining the CDR3 with reference TRBV7-2 and TRBJ2-3 gives the whole variable domain GAGVSQSPSNKVTEKGKDVELRCDPISGHTALYWYRQSLGQGLEFLIYFQGNSAPDKSGLPSDRFSAERTGGSVSTLTIQRTQQEDSAVYLCASSSTLADTQYFGPGTRLTVL.

This chain joins TRBV10-3 and TRBJ2-3; D gene uncertain. Trimming left V 0 bases short and J 0 bases short, with 4 bases between. Germline CDR1 reads ENHRY; CDR2 reads SYGVKD. This CDR3 comprises 14 residues. CDR3 sequence reads: CAISESLSTDTQYF. Written as DNA, the CDR3 is TGTGCCATCAGTGAGTCGCTTAGCACAGATACGCAGTATTTT.

This chain links TRBV27 with TRBJ1-1; D may be TRBD1 (5 bases). CDR3 length equals 13 residues. Per the germline V gene, CDR1 is MNHEY and CDR2 is SMNVEV (reference sequence). Trimming removed 3 bases from V and 1 base from J, with 6 bases in between. The CDR3 DNA reads as TGTGCCAGCAGTTTCACAGGGAACACTGAAGCTTTCTTT. It is translated as CASSFTGNTEAFF.

This clone was observed a handful of times. The chain links TRBV6-5 to TRBJ2-3, with unresolved D. The V end lost 5 bases, the J end lost 5 bases, and 8 bases lay between the germline ends. This CDR3 region has 12 residues. Germline loops: CDR1 MNHEY, CDR2 SVGAGI. CDR3 DNA sequence: TGTGCCAGCAGTACAAAAGGAGATACGCAGTATTTT. Amino acids: CASSTKGDTQYF.

This clone was detected once. V and J are TRBV9 and TRBJ2-1, with D perhaps TRBD2 (6 bases). This CDR3 region has 15 residues. Trimming took 4 bases from V and 4 from J, leaving 15 bases between them. Germline V CDR1 and CDR2: SGDLS, YYNGEE. The CDR3 sequence: CASSPSTGGYNEQFF. Written as DNA, the CDR3 is TGTGCCAGCAGCCCCTCCACCGGGGGATACAATGAGCAGTTCTTC.

CDR3 in amino acids: CASRPTQGPVLTF. The CDR3 nucleotides are TGTGCCAGCAGGCCGACGCAGGGTCCCGTCCTGACTTTC. The rearrangement links TRBV6-1 to TRBJ2-6, with D possibly matching TRBD1 (5 bases). This CDR3 contains 13 residues. Trimming left V 6 bases short and J 12 bases short, with 15 bases between. Germline loops: CDR1 MNHNS, CDR2 SASEGT.

V is TRBV12-5 and J is TRBJ2-1, with D perhaps matching TRBD2 (6 bases). There are 13 residues in the CDR3. The V and J ends lost 5 bases and 9 bases respectively, with 14 bases between them. Germline assignment: CDR1 LGHNT and CDR2 FRNRAP. CDR3 sequence (DNA): TGTGCTAGTGGTAAAACTAGCTTCGGTGAGCAGTTCTTC. It is translated as CASGKTSFGEQFF.

The chain links TRBV6-5 to TRBJ1-2; D unclear. The V and J ends lost 4 bases and 7 bases respectively, with 16 bases between them. The CDR3 totals 14 residues. CDR1 MNHEY and CDR2 SVGAGI come from the germline V gene. The CDR3 region has the DNA TGTGCCAGCAGTTTCTCGTCCCGGGGAGGTGGCTACACCTTC. This encodes CASSFSSRGGGYTF.

CDR3 protein: CASSPPSVAGGYNEQFF. The DNA for the CDR3 is TGTGCCAGCTCACCCCCCTCGGTAGCGGGAGGTTACAATGAGCAGTTCTTC. The rearrangement links TRBV18 to TRBJ2-1, with 10 bases identical to TRBD2. V lost 3 bases to trimming and J lost 4 bases; unmatched junction nucleotides: 9. Germline V CDR1 and CDR2: KGHSH, LQKENI. The CDR3 length is 17 residues.

V is TRBV2 and J is TRBJ1-4, with 7 bases fitting TRBD1. V shed 6 bases and J 4 bases; nucleotides not matched to a gene: 17. The CDR3 covers 18 residues. Germline V gene sequence: CDR1 SNHLY, CDR2 FYNNEI. The CDR3 loop is CASRDDRDSLGINEKLFF. CDR3 bases: TGTGCCAGCAGGGATGATAGGGACAGCCTAGGGATTAATGAAAAACTGTTTTTT.

J is TRBJ2-1 and V is TRBV29-1; D possibly corresponds to TRBD2 (6 bases). Looked up from germline, CDR1 is SQVTM and CDR2 is ANQGSEA. Trimming shortened V by 4 bases and J by 1 base, and 11 bases separated the two germline ends. The CDR3 covers 14 residues. Written as DNA, the CDR3 is TGCAGCGTTGCGGCGGCGGGATCCTACAATGAGCAGTTCTTC. The encoded protein is CSVAAAGSYNEQFF.